The 2 T cell receptor beta chains presented below share a single source sample, sequenced in a study of control samples from healthy donors and cancer patients. Sequencing was performed with immunoSEQ multiplex PCR; in TCRdb, only in-frame clones are kept and a portion is missing. The sample shows 130,000 or so clones, roughly 94% of them seen only once. The sequenced sample was PBMCs. These TCRs come from a man in his sixties with colorectal cancer.

V and J are TRBV6-5 and TRBJ1-2; D may be TRBD1 (5 bases). The CDR3 length is 13 residues. Germline V CDR1 and CDR2: MNHEY, SVGAGI. With 0 bases removed from V and 8 bases from J, the gap between germline ends came to 10 bases. CDR3 in DNA: TGTGCCAGCAGTTACTCGGGGGGAGGAGGCTACACCTTC. Encoded protein: CASSYSGGGGYTF.

The chain employs TRBV2 and TRBJ1-2; 9 bases map to TRBD1. The V gene end was trimmed by 6 bases and the J gene end by 8 bases; junction bases not matched to a gene: 4. The germline V gene has CDR1 SNHLY and CDR2 FYNNEI. The CDR3 consists of 12 residues. The chain's CDR3 is CASRGTGPGYTF. DNA for the CDR3: TGTGCCAGCAGGGGGACAGGGCCGGGCTACACCTTC.